What follows are 20 T cell receptor beta chains derived from one specimen sequenced in a study of blood T cell repertoires in COVID-19. Assay used: immunoSEQ multiplex PCR; TCRdb lists only in-frame clones, some missing. The table lists under 200,000 clones, 70% to 90% of them singletons. Material: peripheral blood. These receptors were collected from a man aged 55 to 70 with active or convalescent COVID-19.

The chain couples TRBV6-2 or TRBV6-3 to TRBJ1-2; D remains ambiguous. V was pared by 6 bases and J by 8 bases, with 25 bases between. Germline V gene sequence: CDR1 MNHEY, CDR2 SVGEGT. CDR3 length equals 16 residues. The chain's CDR3 is CASSPIPRQFLGGYTF. In nucleotides, the CDR3 is TGTGCCAGCAGCCCTATCCCCAGGCAGTTCTTAGGAGGCTACACCTTC.

This chain joins TRBV7-8 and TRBJ1-4; 10 bases fit TRBD1. There are 15 residues in the CDR3. The germline CDR1 and CDR2 sequences are SGHVS and FQNEAQ. Trimming cost V 5 bases and J 3 bases; bases outside gene matches: 3. The CDR3 DNA reads TGTGCCAGCAGCGGAGGACAGGGGGCTAATGAAAAACTGTTTTTT. It encodes CASSGGQGANEKLFF.

This chain connects TRBV7-8 to TRBJ1-4; 9 positions agree with TRBD1. Germline CDR1 is SGHVS and CDR2 is FQNEAQ. This CDR3 comprises 17 residues. J lost 0 bases, V lost 5 bases, and 7 bases had no gene match. The CDR3 nucleotides read TGTGCCAGCAGCCCGGACAGGGGACGTGCAACTAATGAAAAACTGTTTTTT. Amino acid sequence: CASSPDRGRATNEKLFF.

A word on this clone: The same CDR3 is also encoded by other DNA sequences in this sample. The chain is built from TRBV7-9 and TRBJ1-1, with D unclear. Trimming pared 6 bases from V and 1 base from J, leaving 6 bases between. This CDR3 region has 12 residues. Germline V gene sequence: CDR1 SEHNR, CDR2 FQNEAQ (reference sequence). CDR3 residues: CASSRQNTEAFF. The CDR3 DNA reads as TGTGCCAGCAGTCGACAGAACACTGAAGCTTTCTTT.

The J gene is TRBJ1-3, the V gene TRBV4-1, with 9 bases that match TRBD1. This CDR3 has 16 amino acids. Trimming at V came to 2 bases and at J to 0 bases, leaving 2 bases not matched to a gene. CDR1 MGHRA and CDR2 YSYEKL come from the germline V gene. CDR3 coding DNA: TGCGCCAGCAGCCAACCACAGGGGGCCTCTGGAAACACCATATATTTT. This encodes CASSQPQGASGNTIYF.

This chain uses TRBV10-3 with TRBJ1-2; 8 positions agree with TRBD1. The germline V gene encodes CDR1 ENHRY and CDR2 SYGVKD. Trimming cost V 7 bases and J 7 bases; bases outside gene matches: 8. The CDR3 runs to 13 residues. CDR3 in amino acids: CAITPGQGGGYTF. CDR3 DNA sequence: TGTGCCATCACCCCAGGACAGGGAGGTGGCTACACCTTC.

The rearrangement joins TRBV19 to TRBJ2-1, with 7 bases identical to TRBD1. The CDR3 is 16 amino acids. After removal of 5 bases from V and 0 bases from J, the junction contained 7 bases not matched to a gene. From germline, CDR1 is LNHDA and CDR2 SQIVND (reference sequence). In DNA form, the CDR3 reads TGTGCCAGTAGTCAGGGACAGCGGATCTCCTACAATGAGCAGTTCTTC. Translating gives CASSQGQRISYNEQFF. Variable domain in full (rest from reference TRBV19 and TRBJ2-1): DGGITQSPKYLFRKEGQNVTLSCEQNLNHDAMYWYRQDPGQGLRLIYYSQIVNDFQKGDIAEGYSVSREKKESFPLTVTSAQKNPTAFYLCASSQGQRISYNEQFFGPGTRLTVL.

CDR3 nucleotides: TGTGCCAGCAGCCGGGGGACAGGGGGCATAAACGAGCAGTACTTC. Translating gives CASSRGTGGINEQYF. The rearrangement uses TRBV5-8 and TRBJ2-7, with TRBD1 identical over 12 bases. Germline CDR1 reads SGHTS; CDR2 reads YDEGEE. The trim removed 4 bases at V and 5 bases at J, leaving 7 bases unmatched. The CDR3 loop spans 15 amino acids.

This sequence joins TRBV6-5 and TRBJ2-3; the match to TRBD2 covers 8 bases. The V gene end was trimmed by 0 bases and the J gene end by 3 bases; junction bases not matched to a gene: 5. The CDR3 runs to 16 residues. Germline V gene lookup returns CDR1 MNHEY and CDR2 SVGAGI. The CDR3 sequence is CASSYSLGTRTDTQYF. The CDR3 DNA reads TGTGCCAGCAGTTACTCGTTAGGGACTAGGACAGATACGCAGTATTTT.

This chain uses TRBV6-5 with TRBJ2-5; 10 bases match TRBD1. This CDR3 is built from 15 residues. Germline CDR1 and CDR2: MNHEY and SVGAGI. Losses at the gene ends were 10 bases for V and 3 bases for J; bases not matched to a gene: 11. CDR3 DNA sequence: TGTGCCACGGGAAAAGGACAGGGGGGAGAAGAGACCCAGTACTTC. Translated: CATGKGQGGEETQYF.

This chain connects TRBV14 to TRBJ2-5; perhaps TRBD1 as D (6 bases). Trimming cost V 0 bases and J 6 bases, with 11 bases left between them. Germline lookup yields CDR1 SGHDN and CDR2 FVKESK. This CDR3 is 14 amino acids long. The CDR3 sequence is CASSQDQDSKTQYF. The CDR3 nucleotides read TGTGCCAGCAGCCAAGATCAGGACAGTAAGACCCAGTACTTC.

This clone was detected only once. The chain combines TRBV2 with TRBJ1-5; the match to TRBD1 covers 9 bases. V lost 3 bases to trimming and J lost 7 bases; unmatched junction nucleotides: 4. The CDR3 totals 14 residues. In germline, CDR1 is SNHLY, CDR2 FYNNEI. In DNA form, the CDR3 reads TGTGCCAGCAGTGAGGACAGGGGAGGGCAGCCCCAGCATTTT. It translates to CASSEDRGGQPQHF.

The chain joins TRBV29-1 to TRBJ1-3, with D unresolved. Trimming removed 5 bases at V and 0 bases at J, with 5 bases between. This CDR3 has 12 amino acids. Germline loops: CDR1 SQVTM, CDR2 ANQGSEA. CDR3 sequence (DNA): TGCAGCGTTTCACTCTCTGGAAACACCATATATTTT. It translates to CSVSLSGNTIYF.

The rearrangement joins TRBV4-1 to TRBJ2-3, with TRBD2 matching 11 bases. Germline lookup yields CDR1 MGHRA and CDR2 YSYEKL. This CDR3 spans 15 amino acids. V was clipped by 6 bases and J by 7 bases; unmatched bases: 9. The CDR3 coding sequence is TGCGCCAGCAGGGCCCTAGCGGGGGGATCTTATACGCAGTATTTT. Translating it yields CASRALAGGSYTQYF.

The sample holds one count of this clone. The J gene is TRBJ2-2, the V gene TRBV5-1; 9 nucleotides line up with TRBD1. Germline lookup yields CDR1 SGHRS and CDR2 YFSETQ. With V trimmed by 5 bases and J by 1 base, 6 bases remained unmatched. This CDR3 has 16 residues. The CDR3 sequence: CASRPPGQGNTGELFF. CDR3 nucleotide sequence: TGCGCCAGCAGGCCGCCGGGACAGGGGAACACCGGGGAGCTGTTTTTT.

This chain links TRBV7-9 with TRBJ1-5; 7 bases match TRBD1. The CDR3 covers 15 residues. Germline-derived CDR1 and CDR2 are SEHNR and FQNEAQ (reference sequence). Trimming at V came to 3 bases and at J to 0 bases, leaving 2 bases not matched to a gene. The CDR3 loop is CASSLGQNSNQPQHF. The CDR3 bases are TGTGCCAGCAGCTTGGGACAGAATAGCAATCAGCCCCAGCATTTT.

CDR3 in amino acids: CASTPRLGNEQFF. CDR3 DNA sequence: TGTGCCAGCACCCCCCGACTCGGCAATGAGCAGTTCTTC. V is TRBV6-6 and J is TRBJ2-1; D not certain. Germline CDR1 and CDR2: MNHNY and SVGAGI (reference sequence). CDR3 size: 13 residues. V lost 7 bases and J lost 6, with 13 bases in between.

The V call is TRBV24-1, the J call TRBJ2-7; 8 bases align to TRBD2. Germline lookup yields CDR1 KGHDR and CDR2 SFDVKD. The CDR3 extends over 18 amino acids. The J segment lost 2 bases and the V segment lost 3 bases, leaving 14 bases of the junction unmatched. The CDR3 sequence: CATSDRLWAGGLPYEQYF. CDR3 in DNA: TGTGCCACCAGTGATCGCCTTTGGGCGGGGGGCCTTCCCTACGAGCAGTACTTC.

The V gene is TRBV27, the J gene TRBJ2-1, with a weak D call TRBD2 (7 bases). V lost 3 bases, J lost 0 bases, and 15 bases lay in between. The CDR3 has 17 amino acids. The germline gives CDR1 MNHEY, CDR2 SMNVEV (reference sequence). CDR3 DNA sequence: TGTGCCAGCAGTTTCCGGGGAGGGGGAGGCTCCTACAATGAGCAGTTCTTC. Protein: CASSFRGGGGSYNEQFF.

V gene TRBV29-1 combines with J gene TRBJ2-1; the match to TRBD1 covers 8 bases. The CDR3 extends over 13 amino acids. Germline V gene data show CDR1 as SQVTM and CDR2 as ANQGSEA. Losses at the gene ends were 4 bases for V and 6 bases for J; bases not matched to a gene: 5. CDR3 nucleotides: TGCAGCGTTGCCAAAACAGGGGGCAATGAGCAGTTCTTC. Encoded protein: CSVAKTGGNEQFF.